The TCR beta chain under discussion was sequenced for a study of T cells in Graves' hyperthyroidism and ophthalmopathy. The germline V gene has CDR1 SGHRS and CDR2 YFSETQ. The CDR3 has 13 residues. A remark on this clonotype: The germline gene is not matched at one end of the junction; a read error may be the cause.

Authors of the study amplified TCR beta CDR3 regions from RNA transcripts. An initial round of RT-PCR targeting the TCR CDR3 relied on the HTBI primer set. TCRdb used MiXCR to reprocess the multiplex PCR reads, holding one entry per CDR3 protein. The data contain some 440,000 distinct CDR3 sequences, roughly 14% of them singletons. The rearrangement uses TRBV5-1 and TRBJ1-1; D perhaps matches TRBD1 (5 bases). This clonotype was obtained from a woman younger than 35 with Graves' hyperthyroidism. Sequences were obtained from blood. CDR3 bases: TGCGCCGGCAGCCGACAAGGGGAAAATGAAGCTTTCTTT. This translates into CAGSRQGENEAFF.